The source of this T cell receptor beta chain is a study of cytomegalovirus exposure and HLA in healthy donors. The CDR3 totals 16 residues. Germline V gene sequence: CDR1 MNHNY, CDR2 SVGAGI (reference sequence). Trimming at V came to 2 bases and at J to 3 bases, leaving 7 bases not matched to a gene. It was with 60 Vbeta and 13 Jbeta primers that the PCR ran. TCRdb keeps only in-frame clones here, not all; method: immunoSEQ multiplex PCR. The sample contains 150,000 to 200,000 clones, approximately 75% of which appear only once. This rearrangement joins TRBV6-6 to TRBJ2-7, with TRBD2 identical over 10 bases. The origin of this receptor is a woman between 18 and 30 years old in good health and CMV-seronegative. Source material: PBMCs. The CDR3 is CASSYQGLAVFYEQYF. CDR3 nucleotide sequence: TGTGCCAGCAGTTACCAAGGACTAGCGGTTTTCTACGAGCAGTACTTC.